One sample yielded the 25 T cell receptor beta chains listed below, sequenced in a study of blood T cell repertoires in COVID-19. The method was immunoSEQ multiplex PCR; TCRdb's version includes in-frame clones alone and lacks a portion of them. The sample records some 240,000 clones, approximately 84% being singletons. Input material: PBMCs or T cells enriched from blood (not recorded which). The source of these receptors is a woman in her thirties or forties with acute COVID-19.

The chain links TRBV11-2 to TRBJ2-6; 7 bases agree with TRBD2. The CDR3 length is 19 residues. Germline V gene lookup returns CDR1 SGHAT and CDR2 FQNNGV. J gave up 2 bases and V 3 bases, and 13 bases lay outside the gene matches. The CDR3 loop is CASSLWGRTRITGANVLTF. CDR3 nucleotides: TGTGCCAGCAGCTTGTGGGGTAGGACTAGGATCACTGGGGCCAACGTCCTGACTTTC. Variable domain in full (rest from reference TRBV11-2 and TRBJ2-6): EAGVAQSPRYKIIEKRQSVAFWCNPISGHATLYWYQQILGQGPKLLIQFQNNGVVDDSQLPKDRFSAERLKGVDSTLKIQPAKLEDSAVYLCASSLWGRTRITGANVLTFGAGSRLTVL.

As regards this clone: Other nucleotide sequences in the sample specify the same CDR3. The rearrangement links TRBV18 to TRBJ2-7; 8 bases are shared with TRBD1. The CDR3 has 13 amino acids. Germline V lookup: CDR1 KGHSH, CDR2 LQKENI. J gave up 4 bases and V 3 bases, and 2 bases lay outside the gene matches. The CDR3 coding sequence is TGTGCCAGCTCACCGGGACAGGAGTACGAGCAGTACTTC. Translating gives CASSPGQEYEQYF.

The V call is TRBV7-8, the J call TRBJ2-7; TRBD1 matches 7 bases. The V segment lost 5 bases and the J segment 2 bases; nucleotides outside the gene matches: 9. This CDR3 spans 15 amino acids. Germline CDR1 is SGHVS and CDR2 is FQNEAQ. CDR3 sequence reads: CASSIIQGVTYEQYF. The DNA for the CDR3 is TGTGCCAGCAGCATTATTCAGGGGGTGACCTACGAGCAGTACTTC.

The chain employs TRBV30 and TRBJ2-1; 12 nucleotides align to TRBD2. The ends lost 0 bases at V and 1 base at J; junction bases unmatched: 13. This CDR3 has 20 residues. Germline CDR1 reads GTSNPN; CDR2 reads SVGIG (reference sequence). CDR3 sequence: CAWSVSPGTSGFRSYNEQFF. In DNA form, the CDR3 reads TGTGCCTGGAGTGTTAGCCCCGGGACTAGCGGGTTCCGTTCCTACAATGAGCAGTTCTTC.

V and J are TRBV4-2 and TRBJ2-7; a weak D match, TRBD1 (5 bases). Between the trimmed V and J ends, which lost 0 bases and 5 bases, there was a span of 11 bases. CDR3 length: 14 residues. Per the germline V gene, CDR1 is LGHNA and CDR2 is YNFKEQ. CDR3 amino acids: CASSQDLARDEQYF. The CDR3 nucleotides are TGTGCCAGCAGCCAAGATCTCGCCAGGGACGAGCAGTACTTC.

V and J are TRBV7-9 and TRBJ2-3; D uncertain. This CDR3 has 13 amino acids. Deletions cut 4 bases from V and 3 bases from J, with 8 bases between. Germline V gives CDR1 SEHNR, CDR2 FQNEAQ (reference sequence). The CDR3 is CASSSKTTDTQYF. The CDR3 coding sequence is TGTGCCAGCAGCTCGAAGACTACAGATACGCAGTATTTT.

The DNA of the CDR3 is TGTGCCAGCATTCAGGCCGGGGAGCTGTTTTTT. Translated, it gives CASIQAGELFF. The rearrangement joins TRBV2 to TRBJ2-2; D call uncertain. The CDR3 contains 11 residues. Deletions cut 7 bases from V and 6 bases from J, with 6 bases between. Germline-derived CDR1 and CDR2 are SNHLY and FYNNEI.

This clone was seen once. The CDR3 DNA follows: TGTGCCACCAGTGATCCCGGGACAGGACAAGAGACCCAGTACTTC. Protein product: CATSDPGTGQETQYF. The chain uses TRBV24-1 and TRBJ2-5; 8 positions match TRBD1. V lost 3 bases, J lost 2 bases, and 4 bases stayed unmatched. CDR1 and CDR2 (germline): KGHDR, SFDVKD. The CDR3 spans 15 residues.

This chain uses TRBV7-9 with TRBJ2-1; D call uncertain. The length of the CDR3 is 15 residues. Germline values: CDR1 SEHNR, CDR2 FQNEAQ (reference sequence). V lost 3 bases and J 2 bases, leaving 11 bases between the germline ends. The CDR3 DNA is TGTGCCAGCAGCTTGCGTGTTGGGCCCTACAATGAGCAGTTCTTC. It translates to CASSLRVGPYNEQFF.

About this clone: Additional DNA sequences in this sample encode the identical CDR3. The chain has TRBV6-5 and TRBJ2-3; D not certain. This CDR3 is built from 11 residues. Germline values: CDR1 MNHEY, CDR2 SVGAGI. The germline V and J ends were trimmed by 2 bases and 5 bases, with 2 bases remaining between them. In DNA form, the CDR3 reads TGTGCCAGCAGTTACCTAGATACGCAGTATTTT. Amino acid sequence: CASSYLDTQYF.

This chain uses TRBV6-5 with TRBJ2-1; D is unclear. V was trimmed by 0 bases and J by 12 bases, leaving 9 bases between them. The CDR3 is 12 amino acids. Germline V lookup: CDR1 MNHEY, CDR2 SVGAGI. The CDR3 sequence is CASSYSGLGQFF. CDR3 nucleotide sequence: TGTGCCAGCAGTTACTCTGGTCTAGGGCAGTTCTTC.

The J gene is TRBJ2-2, the V gene TRBV11-3; perhaps TRBD2 as D (5 bases). This CDR3 contains 15 residues. CDR1 is SGHNT and CDR2 is YENEEA in the germline V gene. Trimming stripped 1 base from V and 5 bases from J, with 11 bases between. CDR3 DNA sequence: TGTGCCAGCAGCTTAGGAGGGCCGGGGACCGGGGAGCTGTTTTTT. Amino acids: CASSLGGPGTGELFF. Full variable domain (outside the CDR3, taken from reference TRBV11-3 and TRBJ2-2): EAGVVQSPRYKIIEKKQPVAFWCNPISGHNTLYWYLQNLGQGPELLIRYENEEAVDDSQLPKDRFSAERLKGVDSTLKIQPAELGDSAVYLCASSLGGPGTGELFFGEGSRLTVL.

The CDR3 loop is CASSIVGRGYGYTF. As DNA, the CDR3 is TGTGCCAGTAGTATAGTAGGCAGGGGATACGGCTACACCTTC. The chain combines TRBV19 with TRBJ1-2, with D tentatively TRBD1 (6 bases). The CDR3 spans 14 residues. With 1 base removed from V and 8 bases from J, the gap between germline ends came to 14 bases. The germline V gene encodes CDR1 LNHDA and CDR2 SQIVND (reference sequence).

The gene calls are TRBV19 and TRBJ1-4; weak D call: TRBD1 (6 bases). CDR3 length: 16 amino acids. Per germline, CDR1 LNHDA and CDR2 SQIVND (reference sequence). Trimming took off 1 base at V and 7 bases at J, with 16 bases between the two ends. CDR3 sequence reads: CASSIGNREGGEKLFF. The CDR3 nucleotides read TGTGCCAGTAGTATAGGAAACCGGGAAGGGGGTGAAAAACTGTTTTTT.

This chain links TRBV6-5 with TRBJ2-1, with TRBD2 matching over 8 bases. Germline lookup yields CDR1 MNHEY and CDR2 SVGAGI. V trimming: 5 bases; J trimming: 5 bases; junction bases outside the gene matches: 5. There are 14 residues in the CDR3. The CDR3 DNA reads as TGTGCCAGCAGTATCAGCGGGGGAAACAATGAGCAGTTCTTC. As protein: CASSISGGNNEQFF.

The rearrangement joins TRBV3-1 (or the pseudogene TRBV3-2) to TRBJ1-5; 7 bases line up with TRBD1. Germline V gives CDR1 LGHDT, CDR2 YNNKEL (reference sequence). This CDR3 is built from 13 residues. The V gene end was trimmed by 5 bases and the J gene end by 8 bases; junction bases not matched to a gene: 6. The CDR3 loop reads CASSIDRAKPQHF. CDR3 coding DNA: TGTGCCAGCAGCATAGACAGGGCGAAGCCCCAGCATTTT.

The rearrangement uses TRBV5-6 and TRBJ2-3; 11 bases line up with TRBD2. The CDR3 sequence is 15 residues long. Germline CDR1 reads SGHDT; CDR2 reads YYEEEE. Trimming at V came to 2 bases and at J to 4 bases, leaving 3 bases not matched to a gene. As DNA, the CDR3 is TGTGCCAGCAGCTTACTAGCGGGAGCCCCAGATACGCAGTATTTT. Its translation: CASSLLAGAPDTQYF.

The chain couples TRBV4-1 to TRBJ1-3, with TRBD1 as a possible D gene (5 bases). CDR1 and CDR2 from the germline V gene are MGHRA and YSYEKL. The CDR3 has 14 amino acids. Trimming pared 4 bases from V and 2 bases from J, leaving 9 bases between. In nucleotides, the CDR3 is TGCGCCAGCAGCCCACAGGTCCCTGGAAACACCATATATTTT. Residues: CASSPQVPGNTIYF.

The V gene is TRBV6-2 or TRBV6-3, the J gene TRBJ1-5, with TRBD1 matching over 8 bases. The CDR3 extends over 17 amino acids. The trim removed 3 bases at V and 6 bases at J, leaving 13 bases unmatched. Germline V gene sequence: CDR1 MNHEY, CDR2 SVGEGT. CDR3 coding DNA: TGTGCCAGCAGTTATCTTTCCGGGACAGGAGGGATTCAGCCCCAGCATTTT. Translating it yields CASSYLSGTGGIQPQHF.

The V and J genes are TRBV6-5 and TRBJ2-5, with 10 bases aligning to TRBD1. Trimming at V came to 8 bases and at J to 10 bases, leaving 10 bases not matched to a gene. Germline CDR1 and CDR2: MNHEY and SVGAGI. This CDR3 contains 13 residues. In DNA form, the CDR3 reads TGTGCCAGCGAAAGGTTGACAGGGGGCGACCAGTACTTC. It yields the protein CASERLTGGDQYF.

The genes are TRBV29-1 and TRBJ1-2; 7 bases match TRBD1. The CDR3 totals 13 residues. V was clipped by 0 bases and J by 4 bases; unmatched bases: 2. CDR1 and CDR2 from the germline V gene are SQVTM and ANQGSEA. In DNA form, the CDR3 reads TGCAGCGTTGAAGATCAGGGGGGCTATGGCTACACCTTC. This translates into CSVEDQGGYGYTF.

This chain links TRBV15 with TRBJ2-1; 7 bases line up with TRBD2. CDR3 size: 15 residues. J was trimmed by 6 bases and V by 0 bases; bases with no gene match: 5. CDR1 is LNHNV and CDR2 is YYDKDF in the germline V gene (reference sequence). The CDR3 sequence: CATSRDPGGINEQFF. CDR3 sequence (DNA): TGTGCCACCAGCAGAGATCCGGGGGGTATCAATGAGCAGTTCTTC.

This clone was picked up one time. The CDR3 region is CASRTAYGYTF. The CDR3, as DNA: TGTGCCAGCAGGACAGCCTATGGCTACACCTTC. The rearrangement uses TRBV12-3 or TRBV12-4 and TRBJ1-2, with D possibly being TRBD1 (5 bases). This CDR3 has 11 amino acids. V was clipped by 6 bases and J by 4 bases, with 6 bases between them.

This clone was picked up one time. This chain uses TRBV4-2 with TRBJ2-7; 10 bases line up with TRBD1. There are 15 residues in the CDR3. V trimming: 2 bases; J trimming: 3 bases; junction bases outside the gene matches: 4. Germline assignment: CDR1 LGHNA and CDR2 YNFKEQ. The CDR3 spells CASSQLDRGLYEQYF. Here the CDR3 DNA reads TGTGCCAGCAGCCAATTAGACAGGGGGCTCTACGAGCAGTACTTC.

The chain links TRBV19 to TRBJ2-7; TRBD1 aligns across 11 bases. In germline, CDR1 is LNHDA, CDR2 SQIVND (reference sequence). CDR3 length equals 14 residues. J was trimmed by 2 bases and V by 6 bases; bases with no gene match: 3. This CDR3 reads CASSWTGGPYEQYF. CDR3 nucleotides: TGTGCCAGTAGCTGGACAGGGGGCCCCTACGAGCAGTACTTC. Filled out from reference TRBV19 and TRBJ2-7, the complete variable domain reads DGGITQSPKYLFRKEGQNVTLSCEQNLNHDAMYWYRQDPGQGLRLIYYSQIVNDFQKGDIAEGYSVSREKKESFPLTVTSAQKNPTAFYLCASSWTGGPYEQYFGPGTRLTVT.